These 18 T cell receptor beta chains were sequenced from one sample in a study of shared clonotypes between healthy human individuals. The method was immunoSEQ multiplex PCR; TCRdb's version includes in-frame clones alone and lacks a portion of them. The sample has around 530,000 clones, around 77% seen once. Sequencing was carried out using PBMCs. These receptors were collected from a woman aged 40 to 50 in good health. Some clones in this sample may be carry-over from other donors' samples.

This chain's CDR3 is CASSGPSKETQYF. The CDR3 coding sequence is TGTGCCAGCAGCGGGCCGTCGAAAGAGACCCAGTACTTC. This rearrangement joins TRBV28 to TRBJ2-5; D is uncertain. The CDR3 contains 13 residues. V dropped 6 bases and J dropped 3 bases, with 11 bases sitting between them. Germline CDR1 reads MDHEN; CDR2 reads SYDVKM.

The count of this clone is one. The gene calls are TRBV7-3 and TRBJ2-7; unclear D gene. Germline lookup yields CDR1 SGHTA and CDR2 FQGTGA. V was cut by 0 bases and J by 5 bases, with 8 bases left in between. This CDR3 is built from 13 residues. CDR3: CASSLTRYHEQYF. For the CDR3, the DNA is TGTGCCAGCAGCTTAACACGTTATCACGAGCAGTACTTC.

J is TRBJ2-6 and V is TRBV7-2, with D tentatively TRBD2 (6 bases). Germline V gene sequence: CDR1 SGHTA, CDR2 FQGNSA. The CDR3 runs to 16 residues. V lost 3 bases, J lost 4 bases, and 13 bases lay in between. The CDR3 sequence is CASSLQSGAGANVLTF. The CDR3 DNA is TGTGCCAGCAGCTTGCAATCGGGAGCGGGGGCCAACGTCCTGACTTTC. The full variable domain, with the rest looked up from reference TRBV7-2 and TRBJ2-6, is GAGVSQSPSNKVTEKGKDVELRCDPISGHTALYWYRQSLGQGLEFLIYFQGNSAPDKSGLPSDRFSAERTGGSVSTLTIQRTQQEDSAVYLCASSLQSGAGANVLTFGAGSRLTVL.

The chain recombines TRBV18 with TRBJ2-7; unclear D gene. Looked up from germline, CDR1 is KGHSH and CDR2 is LQKENI. This CDR3 comprises 12 residues. Trimming left V 1 base short and J 6 bases short, with 7 bases between. The CDR3 spells CASSPQGSEQYF. CDR3 DNA sequence: TGTGCCAGCTCACCACAGGGAAGCGAGCAGTACTTC. Using reference TRBV18 and TRBJ2-7 for the parts outside the CDR3, the full variable domain is NAGVMQNPRHLVRRRGQEARLRCSPMKGHSHVYWYRQLPEEGLKFMVYLQKENIIDESGMPKERFSAEFPKEGPSILRIQQVVRGDSAAYFCASSPQGSEQYFGPGTRLTVT.

This clone came up many times. The chain carries TRBV11-3 and TRBJ2-5, with D possibly TRBD1 on 6 matching bases. The CDR3 length is 13 residues. Trimming removed 6 bases from V and 4 bases from J, with 12 bases in between. From germline, CDR1 is SGHNT and CDR2 YENEEA. The CDR3, as DNA: TGTGCCAGCAGTATACAGGGTGGAGAGACCCAGTACTTC. Translating gives CASSIQGGETQYF.

J is TRBJ2-1 and V is TRBV5-1; a weak D match, TRBD2 (6 bases). Between the trimmed V and J ends, which lost 1 base and 7 bases, there was a span of 15 bases. Germline V gene lookup returns CDR1 SGHRS and CDR2 YFSETQ. CDR3 length equals 15 residues. The CDR3 nucleotides read TGCGCCAGCAGCTTGTGGGCTAGCGAAGAGAATGAGCAGTTCTTC. The encoded protein is CASSLWASEENEQFF.

Notes on this clone: This is likely an artifact of a read error, given a far larger clone one base away. The V call is TRBV10-3, the J call TRBJ2-2; TRBD2 matches at 7 bases. The CDR3 length is 16 residues. Germline CDR1 and CDR2: ENHRY and SYGVKD. DNA of the CDR3: TGTGCCAGCAGTTATAGGACTAGAATGAACACCGGGGAGCTGGTTTTT. The encoded protein is CASSYRTRMNTGELVF.

This sequence joins TRBV7-8 and TRBJ1-2, with D hard to call. Germline V gives CDR1 SGHVS, CDR2 FQNEAQ. The CDR3 totals 14 residues. Trimming removed 1 base at V and 8 bases at J, with 14 bases between. CDR3 sequence: CASSLGRVREGYTF. Here the CDR3 DNA reads TGTGCCAGCAGCTTAGGAAGGGTCCGGGAGGGCTACACCTTC.

This chain connects TRBV7-2 to TRBJ2-5, with TRBD1 as a possible D gene (6 bases). V was pared by 5 bases and J by 4 bases, with 11 bases between. Germline V gives CDR1 SGHTA, CDR2 FQGNSA. This CDR3 has 13 residues. The CDR3, as DNA: TGTGCCAGCAGCCCCCAGACAGGAGAGACCCAGTACTTC. Protein sequence: CASSPQTGETQYF.

The rearrangement links TRBV5-1 to TRBJ2-6; no clear D. The germline V gene has CDR1 SGHRS and CDR2 YFSETQ. The CDR3 spans 16 residues. The V end lost 1 base, the J end lost 2 bases, and 10 bases lay between the germline ends. CDR3 bases: TGCGCCAGCAGCTTGCTGGGCAGCGCTGGGGCCAACGTCCTGACTTTC. The encoded protein is CASSLLGSAGANVLTF. Combining the CDR3 with reference TRBV5-1 and TRBJ2-6 gives the whole variable domain KAGVTQTPRYLIKTRGQQVTLSCSPISGHRSVSWYQQTPGQGLQFLFEYFSETQRNKGNFPGRFSGRQFSNSRSEMNVSTLELGDSALYLCASSLLGSAGANVLTFGAGSRLTVL.

The chain is built from TRBV21-1 and TRBJ2-1; the table names TRBD2, a call not compared with the DNA. TRBV21-1 is a pseudogene segment. The CDR3 length is 20 residues. The CDR3 sequence: CASSKETGDSTSGFYNEQFF. The DNA of the CDR3 is TGTGCCAGCAGCAAAGAGACTGGGGATTCGACTAGCGGATTCTACAATGAGCAGTTCTTC.

V gene TRBV15 combines with J gene TRBJ2-5; 9 bases match TRBD1. Per germline, CDR1 LNHNV and CDR2 YYDKDF (reference sequence). V shed 1 base and J 4 bases; nucleotides not matched to a gene: 4. The CDR3 runs to 15 residues. CDR3 sequence (DNA): TGTGCCACCAGCAGAGGGGGACAGGGTAGAGAGACCCAGTACTTC. Its translation is CATSRGGQGRETQYF.

The J gene is TRBJ2-3, the V gene TRBV10-3; D ambiguous. CDR1 and CDR2 from the germline V gene are ENHRY and SYGVKD. The CDR3 has 14 residues. V lost 2 bases and J 0 bases, leaving 6 bases between the germline ends. The CDR3 sequence is CAISERASTDTQYF. In nucleotides, the CDR3 is TGTGCCATCAGTGAGCGAGCTAGCACAGATACGCAGTATTTT.

This CDR3 reads CASRKTGAPHKRWETQYF. The CDR3, as DNA: TGTGCCAGCAGGAAAACAGGGGCCCCCCACAAAAGGTGGGAGACCCAGTACTTC. The chain carries TRBV21-1 and TRBJ2-5; the table's D call of TRBD1 was not tested on the DNA. TRBV21-1 corresponds to a pseudogene. The CDR3 length is 18 residues.

The chain has TRBV10-3 and TRBJ2-1; 7 bases are shared with TRBD2. Germline V gene data show CDR1 as ENHRY and CDR2 as SYGVKD. The CDR3 spans 14 residues. The junction had 3 bases not matched to a gene; V was cut back by 4 bases and J by 3 bases. This CDR3 reads CAISVSGGYNEQFF. The CDR3 region has the DNA TGTGCCATCAGTGTATCGGGGGGCTACAATGAGCAGTTCTTC.

V usage is TRBV2 and J usage is TRBJ2-3, with 9 bases identical to TRBD2. CDR3 size: 17 residues. The trim removed 5 bases at V and 3 bases at J, leaving 12 bases unmatched. Germline lookup yields CDR1 SNHLY and CDR2 FYNNEI. The CDR3 DNA follows: TGTGCCAGCAGTTTGGAAGGGGGACTAGCTACTACAGATACGCAGTATTTT. Its protein is CASSLEGGLATTDTQYF.

The V call is TRBV30, the J call TRBJ2-1, with D maybe TRBD2 (6 bases). The CDR3 totals 19 residues. The V gene lost 4 bases and the J gene lost 4 bases, with 29 bases spanning the gap. Germline-derived CDR1 and CDR2 are GTSNPN and SVGIG (reference sequence). This chain's CDR3 is CAWIFSPAQFRREYNEQFF. The CDR3 nucleotides are TGTGCCTGGATTTTTTCACCCGCCCAATTTCGGCGGGAATACAATGAGCAGTTCTTC.

The chain recombines TRBV7-9 with TRBJ2-1, with TRBD2 matching over 12 bases. The CDR3 has 14 amino acids. The V and J ends lost 1 base and 10 bases, in that order; junction bases with no gene match: 2. Germline V gene data show CDR1 as SEHNR and CDR2 as FQNEAQ (reference sequence). This CDR3 is CASSLGGLAGEQFF. CDR3 bases: TGTGCCAGCAGCTTAGGCGGACTAGCGGGAGAGCAGTTCTTC.